One TCR beta chain is described in this entry. The sample comes from a study of T cell changes during pregnancy in multiple sclerosis. The CDR3 spans 17 residues. The ends lost 2 bases at V and 1 base at J; junction bases unmatched: 13. Per germline, CDR1 GTSNPN and CDR2 SVGIG (reference sequence). Using immunoSEQ multiplex PCR, the repertoire was profiled, and TCRdb retains in-frame clones only, with some absent. The sample records around 50,000 clones, about 93% being singletons. The sequences come from CD4+ T cells from peripheral blood mononuclear cells, collected in the third trimester of pregnancy. The gene calls are TRBV30 and TRBJ2-5; 7 bases map to TRBD2. This clonotype was sampled from a female donor with multiple sclerosis, enrolled in a pregnancy study. The chain's CDR3 is CAWSPSGVSGSQETQYF. For the CDR3, the DNA is TGTGCCTGGAGTCCCAGCGGGGTGTCGGGCTCCCAAGAGACCCAGTACTTC.